Below are 14 T cell receptor beta chains sequenced from a single sample in a study of cytomegalovirus exposure and HLA in healthy donors. PCR primers comprised 60 Vbeta and 13 Jbeta primers. TCRdb's copy holds only in-frame clones and misses some; the assay was immunoSEQ multiplex PCR. Found here are about 120,000 clones, over 60% of them singletons; the top ten hold roughly 1.2%. Material for sequencing was PBMCs. These receptors originate from a woman aged 25-40 years in good health and CMV-seronegative.

This clone appeared a single time. This chain joins TRBV29-1 and TRBJ2-7; 7 positions agree with TRBD1. CDR1 is SQVTM and CDR2 is ANQGSEA in the germline V gene. The V segment lost 7 bases and the J segment 5 bases; nucleotides outside the gene matches: 5. The CDR3 has 11 amino acids. CDR3 DNA: TGCAGCGCGACAGGGTTCGACGAGCAGTACTTC. Translation gives CSATGFDEQYF.

As concerns this clone: Other DNA sequences within the sample encode an identical CDR3. J is TRBJ2-5 and V is TRBV19; 11 nucleotides agree with TRBD2. This CDR3 has 14 amino acids. V shed 3 bases, J shed 5 bases, and the junction held 2 bases outside the gene matches. CDR1 and CDR2 from the germline V gene are LNHDA and SQIVND (reference sequence). CDR3 amino acids: CASSILAGGETQYF. The CDR3 DNA reads TGTGCCAGTAGTATCCTAGCGGGGGGCGAGACCCAGTACTTC.

The chain joins TRBV6-5 to TRBJ1-2, with a weak D call TRBD1 (6 bases). V shed 1 base and J shed 8 bases, with 11 bases lying between them. CDR3 length: 13 residues. The V gene's germline CDR1 is MNHEY and CDR2 SVGAGI. The CDR3 protein is CASSYFQGRGYTF. The CDR3 DNA follows: TGTGCCAGCAGTTACTTTCAGGGGCGCGGCTACACCTTC.

The chain combines TRBV7-6 with TRBJ2-7; 10 bases fit TRBD1. Germline V gives CDR1 SGHVS, CDR2 FNYEAQ. This CDR3 contains 14 residues. V lost 5 bases and J lost 4; bases outside the gene matches: 5. CDR3 coding DNA: TGTGCCAGCAGCCTCGGGACAGGGGTGTACGAGCAGTACTTC. Its protein product is CASSLGTGVYEQYF.

The rearrangement uses TRBV5-1 and TRBJ2-7; tentatively, D is TRBD2 (6 bases). CDR3 length: 16 residues. V was shortened by 2 bases and J by 2 bases, with 17 bases between the two germline ends. Germline lookup yields CDR1 SGHRS and CDR2 YFSETQ. The CDR3 spells CASSFTSPAGPYEQYF. The CDR3 DNA is TGCGCCAGCAGCTTCACCTCCCCTGCGGGGCCCTACGAGCAGTACTTC.

This clone was found a few times. This chain links TRBV30 with TRBJ1-5; D gene ambiguous. CDR1 is GTSNPN and CDR2 is SVGIG in the germline V gene (reference sequence). The CDR3 contains 15 residues. V lost 0 bases and J 3 bases, leaving 12 bases between the germline ends. The CDR3: CAWSVRAPHNQPQHF. The CDR3 DNA sequence: TGTGCCTGGAGTGTACGAGCTCCCCACAATCAGCCCCAGCATTTT. Variable domain in full (rest from reference TRBV30 and TRBJ1-5): SQTIHQWPATLVQPVGSPLSLECTVEGTSNPNLYWYRQAAGRGLQLLFYSVGIGQISSEVPQNLSASRPQDRQFILSSKKLLLSDSGFYLCAWSVRAPHNQPQHFGDGTRLSIL.

This clone was found once. The chain links TRBV2 to TRBJ1-1, with TRBD1 identical over 9 bases. The CDR3 covers 15 residues. Trimming cost V 6 bases and J 8 bases; bases outside gene matches: 13. The germline gives CDR1 SNHLY, CDR2 FYNNEI. CDR3 coding DNA: TGTGCCAGCAGCCCTGATGATGGGACAGGGATGGAAGCTTTCTTT. Amino acids: CASSPDDGTGMEAFF. Full variable domain (remainder filled in from reference TRBV2 and TRBJ1-1): EPEVTQTPSHQVTQMGQEVILRCVPISNHLYFYWYRQILGQKVEFLVSFYNNEISEKSEIFDDQFSVERPDGSNFTLKIRSTKLEDSAMYFCASSPDDGTGMEAFFGQGTRLTVV.

This clone was counted between two and nine times. The genes are TRBV28 and TRBJ1-1, with D perhaps matching TRBD1 (5 bases). The V gene's germline CDR1 is MDHEN and CDR2 SYDVKM. V gave up 1 base and J gave up 1 base, with 16 bases separating them. The CDR3 covers 17 residues. Here the CDR3 DNA reads TGTGCCAGCAGTTTATCGGGGGTAGGCAGGGCGAACACTGAAGCTTTCTTT. Amino acids: CASSLSGVGRANTEAFF.

A few counts support this clone. V usage is TRBV13 and J usage is TRBJ2-7, with 8 bases aligning to TRBD1. This CDR3 spans 13 amino acids. The V and J ends lost 7 bases and 6 bases, in that order; junction bases with no gene match: 8. Germline lookup yields CDR1 PRHDT and CDR2 FYEKMQ (reference sequence). The CDR3 nucleotides read TGTGCCAGCACCCTGGGACAGGAAGGCGAGCAGTACTTC. This encodes CASTLGQEGEQYF.

The chain recombines TRBV4-2 with TRBJ2-7; TRBD1 aligns across 7 bases. V shed 4 bases, J shed 2 bases, and the junction held 14 bases outside the gene matches. Germline CDR1 is LGHNA and CDR2 is YNFKEQ. CDR3 length equals 17 residues. The CDR3 coding sequence is TGTGCCAGCAGCCCAGAATTGGGGACAGAGGAAACCTACGAGCAGTACTTC. Amino acid sequence: CASSPELGTEETYEQYF.

The gene calls are TRBV27 and TRBJ2-3; tentatively, D is TRBD2 (6 bases). V lost 5 bases and J lost 9, with 12 bases in between. The CDR3 contains 12 residues. Germline lookup yields CDR1 MNHEY and CDR2 SMNVEV (reference sequence). CDR3 in amino acids: CASSNRRDTQYF. CDR3 nucleotide sequence: TGTGCCAGCAGTAATCGGAGGGACACGCAGTATTTT.

In its sample, this clone was seen once. The V and J genes are TRBV4-1 and TRBJ2-2; tentative D call: TRBD2 (6 bases). V shed 4 bases and J shed 3 bases, with 9 bases lying between them. Germline V gene lookup returns CDR1 MGHRA and CDR2 YSYEKL. The CDR3 runs 14 residues. The CDR3 DNA sequence: TGCGCCAGCAGCCGCGGGGTAGACACCGGGGAGCTGTTTTTT. It is translated as CASSRGVDTGELFF.

The chain carries TRBV29-1 and TRBJ1-5; the match to TRBD1 covers 8 bases. The CDR3 consists of 14 residues. Germline loops: CDR1 SQVTM, CDR2 ANQGSEA. J was trimmed by 4 bases and V by 7 bases; bases with no gene match: 9. The CDR3 protein is CSAWTGRLNQPQHF. For the CDR3, the DNA is TGCAGCGCCTGGACAGGGCGGCTAAATCAGCCCCAGCATTTT.

This sequence joins TRBV29-1 and TRBJ2-3; 12 bases agree with TRBD1. The CDR3 extends over 16 amino acids. J was trimmed by 4 bases and V by 1 base; bases with no gene match: 6. Germline values: CDR1 SQVTM, CDR2 ANQGSEA. In DNA, the CDR3 is TGCAGCGTTGAAGTCCCGGGACAGGGGGCGGCAGATACGCAGTATTTT. The encoded protein is CSVEVPGQGAADTQYF.